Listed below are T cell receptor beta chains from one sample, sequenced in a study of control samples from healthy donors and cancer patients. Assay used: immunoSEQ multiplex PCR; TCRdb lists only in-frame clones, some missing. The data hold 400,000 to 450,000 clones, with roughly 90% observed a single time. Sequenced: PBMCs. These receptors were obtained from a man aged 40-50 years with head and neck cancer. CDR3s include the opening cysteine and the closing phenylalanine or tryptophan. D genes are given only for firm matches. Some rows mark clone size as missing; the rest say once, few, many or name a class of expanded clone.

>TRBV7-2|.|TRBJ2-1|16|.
TGTGCCAGCAGCTTAGAGGGTCGAGGGCCCTACAATGAGCAGTTCTTC
CASSLEGRGPYNEQFF
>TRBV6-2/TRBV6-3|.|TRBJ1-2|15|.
TGTGCCAGCAGTTTCTCCACTGGGGGTGGCTATGGCTACACCTTC
CASSFSTGGGYGYTF
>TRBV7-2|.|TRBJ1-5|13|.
TGTGCCAGCAGCTTAGACAGTAATCAGCCCCAGCATTTT
CASSLDSNQPQHF
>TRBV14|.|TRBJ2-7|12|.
TGTGCCAGCAGCCAATTGTCGTACGAGCAGTACTTC
CASSQLSYEQYF
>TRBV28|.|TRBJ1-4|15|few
TGTGCCAGCAGTTTGGCAGCCGGGTCTAATGAAAAACTGTTTTTT
CASSLAAGSNEKLFF
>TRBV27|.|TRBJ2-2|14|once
TGTGCCAGCAGTTTTGCCCTGGGCACCGGGGAGCTGTTTTTT
CASSFALGTGELFF
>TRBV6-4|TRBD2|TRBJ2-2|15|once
TGTGCCAGCAGGGGGGAAACTAGCGCTGCCGGGGAGCTGTTTTTT
CASRGETSAAGELFF
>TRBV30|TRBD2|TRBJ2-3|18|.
TGTGCCTGGAGTGGTAGCGGGGGATGGGCCCGCGGCACAGATACGCAGTATTTT
CAWSGSGGWARGTDTQYF
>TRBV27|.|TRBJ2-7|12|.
TGTGCCAGCAGCCCCACAGGTAGCGAGCAGTACTTC
CASSPTGSEQYF
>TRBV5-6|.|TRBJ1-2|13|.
TGTGCCAGCAGCTTGGGGCGGATCTATGGCTACACCTTC
CASSLGRIYGYTF
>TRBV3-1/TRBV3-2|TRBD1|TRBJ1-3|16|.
TGTGCCAGCAGCCCCTCGGACAGGGGGGCCGGAAACACCATATATTTT
CASSPSDRGAGNTIYF
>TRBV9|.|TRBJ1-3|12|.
TGTGCCAGCAGCGTAGCTGGAAACACCATATATTTT
CASSVAGNTIYF
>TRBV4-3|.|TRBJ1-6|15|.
TGCGCCAGCAGCCAAGGCAGGGACAAGCGATCACCCCTCCACTTT
CASSQGRDKRSPLHF
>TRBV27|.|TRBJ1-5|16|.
TGTGCCAGCAGACGCATGTACAGGGTCGAGGATCAGCCCCAGCATTTT
CASRRMYRVEDQPQHF
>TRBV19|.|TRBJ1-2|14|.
TGTGCCAGTAGTATGGTCGGTGGAGACTATGGCTACACCTTC
CASSMVGGDYGYTF
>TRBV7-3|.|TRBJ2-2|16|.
TGTGCCAGCAGCTTAATTGGACCACTTAACACCGGGGAGCTGTTTTTT
CASSLIGPLNTGELFF
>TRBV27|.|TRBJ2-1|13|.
TGTGCCAGCAGTCGGGGACTCTACAATGAGCAGTTCTTC
CASSRGLYNEQFF
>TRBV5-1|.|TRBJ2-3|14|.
TGCGCCAGCAGCCCCACCGGGTGGACAGATACGCAGTATTTT
CASSPTGWTDTQYF